This record covers a single TCR beta chain. What it binds is unknown. Amplification targeted TCR beta CDR3 regions from RNA transcripts. When the TCR CDR3 underwent first-round RT-PCR, the HTBI primer set was used. Via MiXCR, TCRdb re-called the multiplex PCR reads, giving one row per CDR3 protein. The repertoire consists of about 700,000 distinct CDR3 sequences, with 14% occurring once and the leading ten covering approximately 10%. Newly diagnosed patients aged 18 to 65 had hyperthyroidism of under 2 months' duration. Diagnoses used clinical symptoms, serum thyroxine and TRAb, thyroid ultrasound and orbital computed tomography. This sample stems from a study of T cells in Graves' hyperthyroidism and ophthalmopathy. Study-wide points: The model made its ophthalmopathy prediction, and onset followed a median approximately 6.5 months later. Most thyroid clonotypes that were expanded above 0.001 also turned up in blood.

This receptor was identified in a woman under 30 with Graves' hyperthyroidism. The sequenced material came from blood.

The CDR3 sequence: CSAYGRGNGNTIYF. The CDR3 DNA reads as TGCAGTGCCTACGGGAGGGGGAACGGAAACACCATATATTTT. The chain links TRBV20-1 to TRBJ1-3; TRBD1 is a possible D gene (6 bases). The germline gives CDR1 DFQATT, CDR2 SNEGSKA (reference sequence). The germline V and J ends were trimmed by 6 bases and 4 bases, with 16 bases remaining between them. CDR3 length equals 14 residues.